This T cell receptor (beta chain) was sequenced during a study of identical twins. Losses at the gene ends were 6 bases for V and 5 bases for J; bases not matched to a gene: 4. The CDR3 runs to 14 residues. The V gene's germline CDR1 is MNHNS and CDR2 SASEGT. Broader study findings: Donors were not followed over many years; analysis was cross-sectional. Fewer insertions characterized abundant cord blood beta clonotypes, whereas memory repertoires showed none.

A template switching step contributed a universal primer site, while unique molecular identifiers were present in the cDNA. TCRdb reanalysed the 5' RACE reads using MiXCR and keeps one entry per CDR3 protein. Here the sample spans approximately 240,000 distinct CDR3 sequences, more than 12% being singletons. Of note for this clonotype: Its antigen is currently unknown.

V and J are TRBV6-1 and TRBJ1-6; TRBD1 aligns across 7 bases. This TCR was sampled from a woman under 30 in good health. The sample taken for sequencing was memory (CD45RO+) T cells sorted from blood. The CDR3 spells CASSRGQNNSPLHF. Here the CDR3 DNA reads TGTGCCAGCAGCCGGGGACAGAATAATTCACCCCTCCACTTT.